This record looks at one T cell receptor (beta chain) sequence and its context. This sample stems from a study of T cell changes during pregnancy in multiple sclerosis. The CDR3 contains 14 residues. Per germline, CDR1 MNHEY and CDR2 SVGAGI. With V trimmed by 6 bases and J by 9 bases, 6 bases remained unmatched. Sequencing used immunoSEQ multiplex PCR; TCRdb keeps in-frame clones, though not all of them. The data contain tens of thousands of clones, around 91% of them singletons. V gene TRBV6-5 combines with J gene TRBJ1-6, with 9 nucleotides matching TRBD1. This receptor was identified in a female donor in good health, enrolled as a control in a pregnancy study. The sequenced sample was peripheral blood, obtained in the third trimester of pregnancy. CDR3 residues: CASRRGTGISPLHF. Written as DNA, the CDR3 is TGTGCCAGCAGACGCGGGACAGGGATTTCACCCCTCCACTTT.